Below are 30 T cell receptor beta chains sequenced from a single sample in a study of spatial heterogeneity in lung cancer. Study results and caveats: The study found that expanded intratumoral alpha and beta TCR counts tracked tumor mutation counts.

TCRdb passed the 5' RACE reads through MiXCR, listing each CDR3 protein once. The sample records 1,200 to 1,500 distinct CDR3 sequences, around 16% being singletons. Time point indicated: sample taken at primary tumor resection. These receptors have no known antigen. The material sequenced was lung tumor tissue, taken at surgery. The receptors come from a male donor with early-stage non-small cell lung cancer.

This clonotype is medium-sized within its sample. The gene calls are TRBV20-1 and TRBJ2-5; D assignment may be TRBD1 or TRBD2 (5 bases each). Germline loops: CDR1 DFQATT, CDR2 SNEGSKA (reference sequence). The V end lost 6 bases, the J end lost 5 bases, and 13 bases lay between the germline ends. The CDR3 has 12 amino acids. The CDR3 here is CSAPGPGETQYF. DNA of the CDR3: TGCAGTGCCCCGGGACCGGGGGAGACCCAGTACTTC.

The CDR3 loop reads CASSLVAGYEQYF. CDR3 bases: TGTGCCAGCAGTTTAGTGGCCGGCTACGAGCAGTACTTC. The rearrangement joins TRBV28 to TRBJ2-7; D gene uncertain. V was clipped by 2 bases and J by 3 bases, with 8 bases between them. The CDR3 has 13 amino acids. Per germline, CDR1 MDHEN and CDR2 SYDVKM.

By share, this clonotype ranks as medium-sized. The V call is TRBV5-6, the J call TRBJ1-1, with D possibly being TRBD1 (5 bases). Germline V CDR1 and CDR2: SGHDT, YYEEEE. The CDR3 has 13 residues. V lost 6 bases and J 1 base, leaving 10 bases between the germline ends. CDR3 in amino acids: CASTVGPNTEAFF. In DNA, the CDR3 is TGTGCCAGCACCGTGGGACCGAACACTGAAGCTTTCTTT.

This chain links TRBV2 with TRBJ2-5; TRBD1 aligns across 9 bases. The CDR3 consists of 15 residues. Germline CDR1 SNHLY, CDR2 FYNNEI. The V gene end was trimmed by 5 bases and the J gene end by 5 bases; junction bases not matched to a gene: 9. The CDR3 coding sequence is TGTGCCAGCAGTTCACCCGGGACAGGGCTTGAGACCCAGTACTTC. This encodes CASSSPGTGLETQYF.

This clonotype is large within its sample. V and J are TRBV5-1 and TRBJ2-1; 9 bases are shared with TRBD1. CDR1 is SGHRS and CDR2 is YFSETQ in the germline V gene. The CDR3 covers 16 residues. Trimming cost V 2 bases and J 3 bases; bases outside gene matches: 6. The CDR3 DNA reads TGCGCCAGCAGCTTCGGACAGGGGACAAGCTACAATGAGCAGTTCTTC. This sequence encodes CASSFGQGTSYNEQFF.

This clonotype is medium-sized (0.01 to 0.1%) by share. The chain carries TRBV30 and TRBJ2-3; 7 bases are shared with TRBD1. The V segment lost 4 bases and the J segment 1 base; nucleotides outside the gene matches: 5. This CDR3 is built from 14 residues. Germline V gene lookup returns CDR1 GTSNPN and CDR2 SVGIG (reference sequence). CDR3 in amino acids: CAWKGAGGTDTQYF. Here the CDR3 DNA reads TGTGCCTGGAAGGGGGCGGGCGGCACAGATACGCAGTATTTT.

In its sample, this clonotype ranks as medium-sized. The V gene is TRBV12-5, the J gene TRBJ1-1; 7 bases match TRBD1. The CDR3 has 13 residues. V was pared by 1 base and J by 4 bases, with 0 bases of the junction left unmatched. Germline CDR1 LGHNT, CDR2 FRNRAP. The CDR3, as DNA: TGTGCTAGTGGTTTGGCAGGGGGCACTGAAGCTTTCTTT. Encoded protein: CASGLAGGTEAFF.

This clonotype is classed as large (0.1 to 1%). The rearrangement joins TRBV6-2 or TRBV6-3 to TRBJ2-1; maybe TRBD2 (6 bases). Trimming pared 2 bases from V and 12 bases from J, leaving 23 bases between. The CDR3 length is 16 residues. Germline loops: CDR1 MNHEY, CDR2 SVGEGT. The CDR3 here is CASSYPTAGIRKGQFF. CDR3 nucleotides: TGTGCCAGCAGTTACCCAACGGCGGGGATTAGGAAAGGGCAGTTCTTC.

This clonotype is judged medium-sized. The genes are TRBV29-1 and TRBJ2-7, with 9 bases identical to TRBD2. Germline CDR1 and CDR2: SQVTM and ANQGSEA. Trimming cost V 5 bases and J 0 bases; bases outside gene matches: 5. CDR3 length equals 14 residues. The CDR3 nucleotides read TGCAGCGTTCATCTAGCGGGGTCCTCCTACGAGCAGTACTTC. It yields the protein CSVHLAGSSYEQYF.

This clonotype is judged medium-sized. The CDR3, as DNA: TGTGCCAGTGGAACGCGGGAGCAGTACTTC. It encodes CASGTREQYF. The V gene is TRBV7-9, the J gene TRBJ2-7, with D unclear. Germline-derived CDR1 and CDR2 are SEHNR and FQNEAQ (reference sequence). The CDR3 consists of 10 residues. Trimming shortened V by 9 bases and J by 7 bases, and 10 bases separated the two germline ends.

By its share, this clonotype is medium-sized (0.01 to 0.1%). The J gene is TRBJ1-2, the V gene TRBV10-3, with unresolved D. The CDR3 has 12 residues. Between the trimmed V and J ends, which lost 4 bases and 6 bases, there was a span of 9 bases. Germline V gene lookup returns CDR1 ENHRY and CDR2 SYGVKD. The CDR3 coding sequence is TGTGCCATCAGTGCTGAAGCAGATGGCTACACCTTC. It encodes CAISAEADGYTF.

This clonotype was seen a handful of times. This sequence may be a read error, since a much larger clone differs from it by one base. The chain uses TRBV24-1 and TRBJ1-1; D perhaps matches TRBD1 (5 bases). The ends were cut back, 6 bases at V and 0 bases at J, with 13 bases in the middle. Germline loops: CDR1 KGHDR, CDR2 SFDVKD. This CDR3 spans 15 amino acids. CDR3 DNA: TGTGCCACCAGTCTTGGGACGGCTATGAACACTGAAGCTTTCTTT. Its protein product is CATSLGTAMNTEAFF.

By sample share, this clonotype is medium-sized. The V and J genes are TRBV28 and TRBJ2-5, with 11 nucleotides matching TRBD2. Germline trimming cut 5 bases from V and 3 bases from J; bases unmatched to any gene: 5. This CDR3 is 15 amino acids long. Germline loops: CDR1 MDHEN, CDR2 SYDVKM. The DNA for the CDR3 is TGTGCCAGCAGTCAACCGGGACTAGCGGAAGAGACCCAGTACTTC. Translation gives CASSQPGLAEETQYF.

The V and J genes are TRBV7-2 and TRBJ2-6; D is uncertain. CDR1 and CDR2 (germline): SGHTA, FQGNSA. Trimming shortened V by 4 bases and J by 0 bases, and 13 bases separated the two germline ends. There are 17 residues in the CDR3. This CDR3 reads CASSSLYPGSGANVLTF. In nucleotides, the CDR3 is TGTGCCAGCAGCTCCCTCTACCCGGGCTCTGGGGCCAACGTCCTGACTTTC.

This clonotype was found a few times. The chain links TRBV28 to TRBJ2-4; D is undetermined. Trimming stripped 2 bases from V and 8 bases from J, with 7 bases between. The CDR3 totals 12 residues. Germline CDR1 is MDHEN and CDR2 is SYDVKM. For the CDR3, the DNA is TGTGCCAGCAGTTTAAATGGGTACATTCAGTACTTC. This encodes CASSLNGYIQYF.

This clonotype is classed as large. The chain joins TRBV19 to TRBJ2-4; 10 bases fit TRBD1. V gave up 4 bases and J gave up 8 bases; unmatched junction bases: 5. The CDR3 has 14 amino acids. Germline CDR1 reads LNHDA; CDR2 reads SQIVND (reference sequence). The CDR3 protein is CASSKAGQGDIQYF. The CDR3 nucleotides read TGTGCCAGTAGTAAGGCCGGACAGGGGGACATTCAGTACTTC.

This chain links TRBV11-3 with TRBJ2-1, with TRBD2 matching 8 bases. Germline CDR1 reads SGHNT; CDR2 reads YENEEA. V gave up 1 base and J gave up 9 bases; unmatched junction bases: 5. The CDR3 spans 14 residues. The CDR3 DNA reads TGTGCCAGCAGCTTAGGGGCACTAGCGGTTGAGCAGTTCTTC. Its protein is CASSLGALAVEQFF.

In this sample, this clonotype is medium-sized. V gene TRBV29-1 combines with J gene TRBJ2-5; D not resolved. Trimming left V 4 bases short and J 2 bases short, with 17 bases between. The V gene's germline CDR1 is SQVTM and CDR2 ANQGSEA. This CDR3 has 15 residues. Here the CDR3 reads CSVVPFAAPQETQYF. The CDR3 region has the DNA TGCAGCGTTGTACCGTTTGCCGCCCCACAAGAGACCCAGTACTTC.

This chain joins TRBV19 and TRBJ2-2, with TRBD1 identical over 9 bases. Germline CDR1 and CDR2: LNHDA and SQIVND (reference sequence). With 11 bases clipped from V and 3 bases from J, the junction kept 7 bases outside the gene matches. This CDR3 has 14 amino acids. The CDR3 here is CAGGTGSDTGELFF. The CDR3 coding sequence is TGTGCCGGGGGGACAGGGTCCGACACCGGGGAGCTGTTTTTT.

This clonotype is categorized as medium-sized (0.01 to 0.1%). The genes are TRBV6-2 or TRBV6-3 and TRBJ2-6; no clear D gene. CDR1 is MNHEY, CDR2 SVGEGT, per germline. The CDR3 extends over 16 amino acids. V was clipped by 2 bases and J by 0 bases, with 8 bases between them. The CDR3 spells CASSYGFLSGANVLTF. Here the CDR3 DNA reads TGTGCCAGCAGTTACGGGTTCCTCTCTGGGGCCAACGTCCTGACTTTC.

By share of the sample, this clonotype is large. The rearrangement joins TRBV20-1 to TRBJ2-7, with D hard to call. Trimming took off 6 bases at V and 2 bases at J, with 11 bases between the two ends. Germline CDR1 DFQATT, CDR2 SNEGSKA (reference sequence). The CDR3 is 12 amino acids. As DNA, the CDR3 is TGCAGTGCGCCGATAAGTACCTACGAGCAGTACTTC. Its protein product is CSAPISTYEQYF.

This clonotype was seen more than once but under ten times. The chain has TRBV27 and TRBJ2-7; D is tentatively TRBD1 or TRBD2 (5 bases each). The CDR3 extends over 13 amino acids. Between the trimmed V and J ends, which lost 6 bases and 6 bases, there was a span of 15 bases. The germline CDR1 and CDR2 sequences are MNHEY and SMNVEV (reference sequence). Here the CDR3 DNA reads TGTGCCAGCAGAGACGGACGGGGCGGCGAGCAGTACTTC. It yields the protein CASRDGRGGEQYF.

The chain's CDR3 is CASSKASGANVLTF. In nucleotides, the CDR3 is TGTGCCAGCAGCAAAGCCTCTGGGGCCAACGTCCTGACTTTC. The rearrangement links TRBV28 to TRBJ2-6, with D uncertain. Germline CDR1 is MDHEN and CDR2 is SYDVKM. The CDR3 is made up of 14 amino acids. V was clipped by 6 bases and J by 0 bases, with 6 bases between them.

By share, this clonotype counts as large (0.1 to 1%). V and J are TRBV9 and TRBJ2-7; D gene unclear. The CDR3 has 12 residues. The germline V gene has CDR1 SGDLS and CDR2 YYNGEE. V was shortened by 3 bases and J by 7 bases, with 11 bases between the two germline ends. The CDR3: CASSARSGEQYF. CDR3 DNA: TGTGCCAGCAGCGCAAGGTCTGGTGAGCAGTACTTC.

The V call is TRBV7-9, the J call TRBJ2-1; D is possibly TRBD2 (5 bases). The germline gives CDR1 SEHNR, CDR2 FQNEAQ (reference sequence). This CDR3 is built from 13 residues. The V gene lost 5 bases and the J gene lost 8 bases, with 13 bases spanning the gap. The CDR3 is CASSPEEAYEQFF. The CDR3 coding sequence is TGTGCCAGCAGCCCCGAGGAGGCCTATGAGCAGTTCTTC. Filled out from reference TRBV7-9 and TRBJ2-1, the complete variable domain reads DTGVSQNPRHKITKRGQNVTFRCDPISEHNRLYWYRQTLGQGPEFLTYFQNEAQLEKSRLLSDRFSAERPKGSFSTLEIQRTEQGDSAMYLCASSPEEAYEQFFGPGTRLTVL.

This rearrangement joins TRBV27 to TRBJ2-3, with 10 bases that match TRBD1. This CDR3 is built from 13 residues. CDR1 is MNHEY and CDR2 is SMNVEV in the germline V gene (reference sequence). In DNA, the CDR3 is TGTTCAGTTGGGACAGGGGTGCCAGATACGCAGTATTTT. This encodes CSVGTGVPDTQYF.

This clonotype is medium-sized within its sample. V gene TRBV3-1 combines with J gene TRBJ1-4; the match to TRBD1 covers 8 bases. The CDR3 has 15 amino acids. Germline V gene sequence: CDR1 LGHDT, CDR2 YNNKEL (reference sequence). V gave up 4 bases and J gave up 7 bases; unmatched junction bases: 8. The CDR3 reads CASSPRAGQGEKLFF. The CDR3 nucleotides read TGTGCCAGCAGCCCCCGAGCCGGACAGGGTGAAAAACTGTTTTTT.

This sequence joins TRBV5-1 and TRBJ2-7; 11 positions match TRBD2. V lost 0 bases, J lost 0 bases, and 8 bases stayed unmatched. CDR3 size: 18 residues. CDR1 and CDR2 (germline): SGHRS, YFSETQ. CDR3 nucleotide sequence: TGCGCCAGCAGCTTGGTTTCCTCCGGGACTAGCGGCTCCTACGAGCAGTACTTC. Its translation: CASSLVSSGTSGSYEQYF.

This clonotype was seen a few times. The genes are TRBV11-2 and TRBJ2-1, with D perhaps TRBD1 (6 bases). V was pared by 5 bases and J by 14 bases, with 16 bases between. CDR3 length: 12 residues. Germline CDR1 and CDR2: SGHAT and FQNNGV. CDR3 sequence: CASSKNRVLEFF. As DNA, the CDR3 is TGTGCCAGCAGCAAAAACAGGGTCTTGGAGTTCTTC.

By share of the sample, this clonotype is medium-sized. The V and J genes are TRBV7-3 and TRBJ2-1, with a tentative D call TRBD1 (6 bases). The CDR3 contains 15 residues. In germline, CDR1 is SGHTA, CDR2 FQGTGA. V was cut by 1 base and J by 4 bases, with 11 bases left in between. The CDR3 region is CASSLMPGEYNEQFF. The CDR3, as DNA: TGTGCCAGCAGCTTAATGCCAGGGGAATACAATGAGCAGTTCTTC.